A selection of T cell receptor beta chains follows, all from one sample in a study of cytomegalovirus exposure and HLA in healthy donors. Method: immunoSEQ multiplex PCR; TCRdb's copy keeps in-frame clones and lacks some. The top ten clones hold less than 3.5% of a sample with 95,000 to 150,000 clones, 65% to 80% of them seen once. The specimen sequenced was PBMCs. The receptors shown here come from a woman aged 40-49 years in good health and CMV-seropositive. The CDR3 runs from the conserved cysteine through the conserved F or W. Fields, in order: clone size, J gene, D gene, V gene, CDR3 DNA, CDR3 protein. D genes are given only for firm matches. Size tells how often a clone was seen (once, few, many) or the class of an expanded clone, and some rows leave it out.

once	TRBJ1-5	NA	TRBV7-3	TGTGCCAGCAGCTCGTCAGGGTCGGCCAATCAGCCCCAGCATTTT	CASSSSGSANQPQHF
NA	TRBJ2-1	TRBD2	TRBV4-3	TGCGCCAGCAGCCTCGGGACTAGCGGGGGGGCCGCATACAATGAGCAGTTCTTC	CASSLGTSGGAAYNEQFF
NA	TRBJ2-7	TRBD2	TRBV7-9	TGTGCCAGCAGTTCCACTACCGGGACTAGCGGTCACAGCTCCTACGAGCAGTACTTC	CASSSTTGTSGHSSYEQYF
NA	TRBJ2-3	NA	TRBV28	TGTGCCAGCAGTTTTACTACTCCTAGCACAGATACGCAGTATTTT	CASSFTTPSTDTQYF
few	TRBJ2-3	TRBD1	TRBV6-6	TGTGCCAGCAGTCCGGACAGGGGTCCCGATACGCAGTATTTT	CASSPDRGPDTQYF
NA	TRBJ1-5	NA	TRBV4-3	TGCGCCAGCAGCCAACAACTGGATCAGCCCCAGCATTTT	CASSQQLDQPQHF
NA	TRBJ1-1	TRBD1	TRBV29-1	TGCAGCGGGACAGGGGAGACTGAAGCTTTCTTT	CSGTGETEAFF
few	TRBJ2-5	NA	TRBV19	TGTGCCAGTAGTTATCCAGCGGGAGAGACCCAGTACTTC	CASSYPAGETQYF
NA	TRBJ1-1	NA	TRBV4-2	TGTGCCAGCAGCCAAGACGAAGCAGGGGACACTGAAGCTTTCTTT	CASSQDEAGDTEAFF
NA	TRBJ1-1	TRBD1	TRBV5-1	TGCGCCAGCAGCTCCGCCGGGACAGGTAACACTGAAGCTTTCTTT	CASSSAGTGNTEAFF
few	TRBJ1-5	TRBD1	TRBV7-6	TGTGCCAGCAGCTTAGAACAGGGGTTTTATAGCAATCAGCCCCAGCATTTT	CASSLEQGFYSNQPQHF
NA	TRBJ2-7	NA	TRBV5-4	TGTGCCAGCAGCGGCGACGAGAGTAGAGGGAGTCGAAACGAGCAGTACTTC	CASSGDESRGSRNEQYF
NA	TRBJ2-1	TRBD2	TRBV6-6	TGTGCCAGCACTCTAGCGGGAGCTTTGGATGAGCAGTTCTTC	CASTLAGALDEQFF
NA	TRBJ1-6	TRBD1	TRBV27	TGTGCCAGCAGTTTCTCACCAGGGGGCCTACCCCCGGGATTCCTCCACTTT	CASSFSPGGLPPGFLHF
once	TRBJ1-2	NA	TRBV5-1	TGCGCCAGCAGCCCGGCCCCAGGGGCCTATGGCTACACCTTC	CASSPAPGAYGYTF
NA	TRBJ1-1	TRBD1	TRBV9	TGTGCCAGCAGGGGGACGACAGGGGTGGATGAAGCTTTCTTT	CASRGTTGVDEAFF
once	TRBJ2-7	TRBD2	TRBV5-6	TGTGCCAGCAGCTTGGGACTAGCGGGAGCCGAGCAGTACTTC	CASSLGLAGAEQYF
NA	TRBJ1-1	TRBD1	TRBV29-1	TGCAGCGTCCTCGGGACAGGGACGGCCTCTGAAGCTTTCTTT	CSVLGTGTASEAFF
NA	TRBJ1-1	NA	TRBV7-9	TGTGCCAGCAGCTTGAAGGGGGAAGAGGAAGCTTTCTTT	CASSLKGEEEAFF
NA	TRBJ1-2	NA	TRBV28	TGTGCCAGCAGTTTACGTCCTTATGGCTACACCTTC	CASSLRPYGYTF
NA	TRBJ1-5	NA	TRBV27	TGTGCCAGCGACGGACAGTTTTATCAGCCCCAGCATTTT	CASDGQFYQPQHF
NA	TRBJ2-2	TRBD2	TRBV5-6	TGTGCCAGCAGCTTGGCCGGTGGGGGGGCCGGGGAGCTGTTTTTT	CASSLAGGGAGELFF
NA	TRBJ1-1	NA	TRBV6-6	TGTGCCAGCAGTTACCTACACGGAGGGAACACTGAAGCTTTCTTT	CASSYLHGGNTEAFF
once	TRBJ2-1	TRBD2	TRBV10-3	TGTGCCATCAGTGCCCGACTAGCGGGACAGAATGAGCAGTTCTTC	CAISARLAGQNEQFF
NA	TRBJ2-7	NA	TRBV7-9	TGTGCCAGCAGCTTAGGGCCAGGGGGAGGCTACGAGCAGTACTTC	CASSLGPGGGYEQYF
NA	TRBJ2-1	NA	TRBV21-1	TGTGCCAGCAGCGATAGTTACGGGACAGGGTTACCCTTCCGATACGATGAGCAGTTCTTC	CASSDSYGTGLPFRYDEQFF